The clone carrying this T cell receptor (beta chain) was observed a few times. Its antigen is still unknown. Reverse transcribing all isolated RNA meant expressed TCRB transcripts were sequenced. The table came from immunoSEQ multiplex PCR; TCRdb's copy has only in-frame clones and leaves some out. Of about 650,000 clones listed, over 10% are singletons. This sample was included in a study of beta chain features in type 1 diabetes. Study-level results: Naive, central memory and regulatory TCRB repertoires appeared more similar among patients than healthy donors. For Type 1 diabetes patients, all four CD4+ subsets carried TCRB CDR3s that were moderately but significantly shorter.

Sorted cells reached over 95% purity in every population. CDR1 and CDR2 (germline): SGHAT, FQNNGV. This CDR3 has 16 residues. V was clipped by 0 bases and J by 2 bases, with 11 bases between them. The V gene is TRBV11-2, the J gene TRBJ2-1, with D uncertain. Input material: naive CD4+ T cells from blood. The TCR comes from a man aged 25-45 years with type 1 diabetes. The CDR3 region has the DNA TGTGCCAGCAGCTTAGATCGGGTGATAACCTACAATGAGCAGTTCTTC. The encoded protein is CASSLDRVITYNEQFF. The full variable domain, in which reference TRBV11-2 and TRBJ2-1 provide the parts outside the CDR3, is EAGVAQSPRYKIIEKRQSVAFWCNPISGHATLYWYQQILGQGPKLLIQFQNNGVVDDSQLPKDRFSAERLKGVDSTLKIQPAKLEDSAVYLCASSLDRVITYNEQFFGPGTRLTVL.